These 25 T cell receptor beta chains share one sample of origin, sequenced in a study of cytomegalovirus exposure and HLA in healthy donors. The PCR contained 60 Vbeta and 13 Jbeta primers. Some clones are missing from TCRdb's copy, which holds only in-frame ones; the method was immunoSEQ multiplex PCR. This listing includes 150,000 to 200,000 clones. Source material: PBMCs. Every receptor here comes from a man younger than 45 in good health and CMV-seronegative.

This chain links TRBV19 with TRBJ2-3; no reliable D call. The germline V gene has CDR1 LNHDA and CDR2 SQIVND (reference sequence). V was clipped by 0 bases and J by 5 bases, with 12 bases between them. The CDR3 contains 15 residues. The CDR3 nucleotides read TGTGCCAGTAGTATAGAGAGTTCTCTAGGAGATACGCAGTATTTT. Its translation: CASSIESSLGDTQYF.

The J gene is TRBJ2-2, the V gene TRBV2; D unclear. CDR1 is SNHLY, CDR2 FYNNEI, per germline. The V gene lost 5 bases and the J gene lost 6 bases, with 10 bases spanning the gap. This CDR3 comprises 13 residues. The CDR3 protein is CASSSSRAGELFF. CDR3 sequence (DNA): TGTGCCAGCAGTAGCTCTCGAGCCGGGGAGCTGTTTTTT.

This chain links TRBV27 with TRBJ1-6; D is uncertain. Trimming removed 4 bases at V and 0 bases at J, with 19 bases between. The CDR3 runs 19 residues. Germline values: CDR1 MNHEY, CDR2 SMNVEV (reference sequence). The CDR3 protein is CASSWRTEKALSYNSPLHF. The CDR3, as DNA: TGTGCCAGCAGTTGGAGGACGGAGAAGGCTCTCTCCTATAATTCACCCCTCCACTTT.

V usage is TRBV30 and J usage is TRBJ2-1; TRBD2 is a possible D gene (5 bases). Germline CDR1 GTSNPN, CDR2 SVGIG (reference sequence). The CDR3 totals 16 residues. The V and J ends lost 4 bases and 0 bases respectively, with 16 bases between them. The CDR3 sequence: CAWTPAGTSSYNEQFF. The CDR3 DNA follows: TGTGCCTGGACCCCTGCAGGAACTAGCTCCTACAATGAGCAGTTCTTC. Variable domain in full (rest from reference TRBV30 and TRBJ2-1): SQTIHQWPATLVQPVGSPLSLECTVEGTSNPNLYWYRQAAGRGLQLLFYSVGIGQISSEVPQNLSASRPQDRQFILSSKKLLLSDSGFYLCAWTPAGTSSYNEQFFGPGTRLTVL.

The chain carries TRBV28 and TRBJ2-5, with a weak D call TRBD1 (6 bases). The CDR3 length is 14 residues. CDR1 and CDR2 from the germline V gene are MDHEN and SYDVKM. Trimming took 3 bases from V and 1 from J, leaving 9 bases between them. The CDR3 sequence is CASSFSGAQETQYF. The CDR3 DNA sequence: TGTGCCAGCAGTTTTTCAGGGGCCCAAGAGACCCAGTACTTC.

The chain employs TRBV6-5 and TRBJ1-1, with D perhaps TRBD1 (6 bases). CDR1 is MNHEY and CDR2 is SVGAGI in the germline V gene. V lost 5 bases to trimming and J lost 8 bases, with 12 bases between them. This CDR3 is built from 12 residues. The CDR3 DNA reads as TGTGCCAGCAGTGCCCAGGGGATAGAAGCTTTCTTT. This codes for CASSAQGIEAFF.

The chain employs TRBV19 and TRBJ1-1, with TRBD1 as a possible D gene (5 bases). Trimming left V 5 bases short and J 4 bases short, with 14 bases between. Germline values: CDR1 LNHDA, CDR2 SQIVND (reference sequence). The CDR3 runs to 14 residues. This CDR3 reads CASSLGGGITEAFF. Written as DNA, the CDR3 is TGTGCCAGTAGTTTGGGGGGAGGGATCACTGAAGCTTTCTTT. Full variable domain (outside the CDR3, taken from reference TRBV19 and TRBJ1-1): DGGITQSPKYLFRKEGQNVTLSCEQNLNHDAMYWYRQDPGQGLRLIYYSQIVNDFQKGDIAEGYSVSREKKESFPLTVTSAQKNPTAFYLCASSLGGGITEAFFGQGTRLTVV.

CDR3 bases: TGCGCCAGCAGCCTCACAGGGCTACCGCAAGAGACCCAGTACTTC. As protein: CASSLTGLPQETQYF. The rearrangement uses TRBV5-1 and TRBJ2-5; D possibly corresponds to TRBD1 (6 bases). The germline V gene encodes CDR1 SGHRS and CDR2 YFSETQ. The CDR3 is 15 residues long. Trimming left V 4 bases short and J 2 bases short, with 15 bases between.

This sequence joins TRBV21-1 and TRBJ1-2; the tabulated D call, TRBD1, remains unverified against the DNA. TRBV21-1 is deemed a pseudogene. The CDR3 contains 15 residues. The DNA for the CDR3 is TGTGCCAGCAGCACGGCCGACAGGGAATACTATGGCTACACCTTC. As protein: CASSTADREYYGYTF.

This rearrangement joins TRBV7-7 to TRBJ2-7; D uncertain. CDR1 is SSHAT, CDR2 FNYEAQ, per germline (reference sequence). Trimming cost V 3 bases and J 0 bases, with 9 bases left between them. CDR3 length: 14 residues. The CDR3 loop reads CASSLGESSYEQYF. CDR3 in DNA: TGTGCCAGCAGCTTGGGCGAGAGCTCCTACGAGCAGTACTTC.

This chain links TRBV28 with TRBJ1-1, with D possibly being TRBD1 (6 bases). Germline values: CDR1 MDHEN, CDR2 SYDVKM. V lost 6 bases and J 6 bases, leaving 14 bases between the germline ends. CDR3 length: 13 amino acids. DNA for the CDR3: TGTGCCAGCAGACCAGGGGTAGGCGCTGAAGCTTTCTTT. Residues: CASRPGVGAEAFF.

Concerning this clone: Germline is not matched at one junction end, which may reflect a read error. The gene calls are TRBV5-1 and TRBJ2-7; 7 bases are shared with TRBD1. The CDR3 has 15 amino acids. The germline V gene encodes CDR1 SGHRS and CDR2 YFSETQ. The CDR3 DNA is TGCGCCAGCAGGTCTGGGACAGTTTATTCCTACGAGCGGTACTTC. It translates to CASRSGTVYSYERYF. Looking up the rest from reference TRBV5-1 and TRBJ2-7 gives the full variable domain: KAGVTQTPRYLIKTRGQQVTLSCSPISGHRSVSWYQQTPGQGLQFLFEYFSETQRNKGNFPGRFSGRQFSNSRSEMNVSTLELGDSALYLCASRSGTVYSYERYFGPGTRLTVT.

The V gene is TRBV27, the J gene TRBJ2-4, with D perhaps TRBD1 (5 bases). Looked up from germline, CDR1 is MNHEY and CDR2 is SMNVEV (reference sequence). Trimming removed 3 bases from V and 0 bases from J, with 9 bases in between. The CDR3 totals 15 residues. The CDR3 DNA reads TGTGCCAGCAGTTTTGGGGCAGCAGCCAAAAACATTCAGTACTTC. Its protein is CASSFGAAAKNIQYF.

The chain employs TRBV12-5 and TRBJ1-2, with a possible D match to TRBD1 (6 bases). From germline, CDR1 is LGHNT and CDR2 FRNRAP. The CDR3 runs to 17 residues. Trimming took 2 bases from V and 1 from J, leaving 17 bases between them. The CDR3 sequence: CASGLPRGGGGNYGYTF. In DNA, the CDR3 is TGTGCTAGTGGTTTGCCCCGCGGCGGGGGCGGTAACTATGGCTACACCTTC.

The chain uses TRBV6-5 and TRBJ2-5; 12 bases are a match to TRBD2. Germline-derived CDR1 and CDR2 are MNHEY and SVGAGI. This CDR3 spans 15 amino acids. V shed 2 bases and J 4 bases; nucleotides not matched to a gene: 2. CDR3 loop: CASSYQLAGGETQYF. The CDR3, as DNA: TGTGCCAGCAGTTACCAACTAGCGGGAGGAGAGACCCAGTACTTC.

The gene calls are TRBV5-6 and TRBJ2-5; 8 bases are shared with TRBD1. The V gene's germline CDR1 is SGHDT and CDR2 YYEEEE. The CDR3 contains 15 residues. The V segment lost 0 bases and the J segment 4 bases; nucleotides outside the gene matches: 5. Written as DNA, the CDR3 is TGTGCCAGCAGCTTGGTGCAGGGGGCTGGAGAGACCCAGTACTTC. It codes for CASSLVQGAGETQYF.

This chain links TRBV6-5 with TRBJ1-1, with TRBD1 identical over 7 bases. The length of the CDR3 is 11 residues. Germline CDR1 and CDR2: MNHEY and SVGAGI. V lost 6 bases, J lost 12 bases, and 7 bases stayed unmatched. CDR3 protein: CASRLRGLTFF. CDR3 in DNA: TGTGCCAGCAGACTCAGGGGGTTAACTTTCTTT.

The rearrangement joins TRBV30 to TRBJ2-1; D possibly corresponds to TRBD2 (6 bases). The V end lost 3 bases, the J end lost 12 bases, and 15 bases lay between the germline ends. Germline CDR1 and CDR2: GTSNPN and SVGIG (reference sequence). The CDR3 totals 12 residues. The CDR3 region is CAWRAGTLGQFF. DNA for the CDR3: TGTGCCTGGAGGGCGGGGACGCTTGGGCAGTTCTTC.

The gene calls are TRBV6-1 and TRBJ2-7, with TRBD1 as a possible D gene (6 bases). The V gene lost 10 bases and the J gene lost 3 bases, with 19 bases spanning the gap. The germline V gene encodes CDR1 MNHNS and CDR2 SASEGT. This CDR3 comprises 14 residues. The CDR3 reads CATLTGPTGYEQYF. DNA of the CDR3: TGTGCCACGTTGACAGGTCCGACGGGCTACGAGCAGTACTTC.

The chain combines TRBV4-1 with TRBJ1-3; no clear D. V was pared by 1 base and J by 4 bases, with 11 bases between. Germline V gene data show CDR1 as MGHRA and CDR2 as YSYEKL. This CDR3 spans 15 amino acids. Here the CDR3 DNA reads TGCGCCAGCAGCCAAGTCCCCGGGAACGGAAACACCATATATTTT. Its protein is CASSQVPGNGNTIYF.

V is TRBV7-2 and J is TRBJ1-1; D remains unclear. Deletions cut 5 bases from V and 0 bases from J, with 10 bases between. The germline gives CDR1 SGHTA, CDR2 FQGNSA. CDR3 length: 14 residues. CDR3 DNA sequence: TGTGCCAGCAGCGACTTGGGAGTGAACACTGAAGCTTTCTTT. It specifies CASSDLGVNTEAFF.

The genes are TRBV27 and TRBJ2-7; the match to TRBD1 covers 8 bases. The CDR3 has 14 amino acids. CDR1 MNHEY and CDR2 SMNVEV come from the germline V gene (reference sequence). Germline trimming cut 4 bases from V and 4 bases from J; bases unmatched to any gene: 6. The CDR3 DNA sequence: TGTGCCAGCAGTTGGACAGGGAAAAGGTACGAGCAGTACTTC. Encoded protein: CASSWTGKRYEQYF.

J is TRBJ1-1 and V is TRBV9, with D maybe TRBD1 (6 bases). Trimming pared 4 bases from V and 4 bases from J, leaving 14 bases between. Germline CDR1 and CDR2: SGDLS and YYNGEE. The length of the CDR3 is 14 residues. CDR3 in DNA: TGTGCCAGCAGCTTCCTAGGGGGTACCACTGAAGCTTTCTTT. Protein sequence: CASSFLGGTTEAFF.

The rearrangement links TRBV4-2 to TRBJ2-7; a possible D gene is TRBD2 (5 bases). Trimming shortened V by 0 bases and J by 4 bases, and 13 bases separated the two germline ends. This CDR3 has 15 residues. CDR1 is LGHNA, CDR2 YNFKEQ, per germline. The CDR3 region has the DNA TGTGCCAGCAGCCAAGAACTAGGTGGGTCATACGAGCAGTACTTC. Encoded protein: CASSQELGGSYEQYF.

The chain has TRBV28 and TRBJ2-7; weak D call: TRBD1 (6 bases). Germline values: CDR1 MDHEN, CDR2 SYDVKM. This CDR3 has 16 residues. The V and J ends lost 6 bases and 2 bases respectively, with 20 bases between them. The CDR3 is CASSEQGTGTTYEQYF. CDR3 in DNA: TGTGCCAGCAGCGAACAGGGTACTGGTACGACCTACGAGCAGTACTTC. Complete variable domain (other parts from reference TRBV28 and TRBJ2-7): DVKVTQSSRYLVKRTGEKVFLECVQDMDHENMFWYRQDPGLGLRLIYFSYDVKMKEKGDIPEGYSVSREKKERFSLILESASTNQTSMYLCASSEQGTGTTYEQYFGPGTRLTVT.